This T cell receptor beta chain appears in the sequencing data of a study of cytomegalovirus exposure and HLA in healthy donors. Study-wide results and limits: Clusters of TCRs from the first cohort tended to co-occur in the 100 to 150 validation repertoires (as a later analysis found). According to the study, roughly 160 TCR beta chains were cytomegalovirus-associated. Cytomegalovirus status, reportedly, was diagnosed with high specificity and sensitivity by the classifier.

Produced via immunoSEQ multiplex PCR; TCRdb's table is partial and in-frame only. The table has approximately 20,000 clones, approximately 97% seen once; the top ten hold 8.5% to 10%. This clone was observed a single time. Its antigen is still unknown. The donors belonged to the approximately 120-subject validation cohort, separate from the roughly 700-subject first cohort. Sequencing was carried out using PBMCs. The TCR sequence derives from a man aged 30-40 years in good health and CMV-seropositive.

DNA of the CDR3: TGTGCCAGCTCACCTTTAAGCCCGGCGGGGAACACCGGGGAGCTGTTTTTT. It codes for CASSPLSPAGNTGELFF. V gene TRBV18 combines with J gene TRBJ2-2, with a possible D match to TRBD2 (5 bases). CDR1 KGHSH and CDR2 LQKENI come from the germline V gene. This CDR3 has 17 residues. Between the trimmed V and J ends, which lost 3 bases and 1 base, there was a span of 15 bases.